Listed here are 9 T cell receptor beta chains from one sample, sequenced in a study of Graves' ophthalmopathy and Graves' hyperthyroidism (dated by TCRdb to 2016 to 2018). TCRdb shows the sequencer as Illumina HiSeq 2000. TCR beta CDR3 regions were amplified from RNA transcripts for repertoire sequencing. The first round of RT-PCR was done with HTBI primers and the Qiagen OneStep RT-PCR kit, and was followed by a second round of multiplex PCR, then size selection and purification. The public reads were run again by TCRdb, first through fastp at Q25 and then through MiXCR, and only productive beta chains were kept. Identical CDR3 protein sequences are pooled into one entry, listed with their most common genes and DNA. The sample table shows about 640,000 distinct CDR3 sequences, and about 41% are seen once. Jointly, the top ten make up 3.3% of the sample. The source material was peripheral blood. These receptors all stem from an adult man with Graves' ophthalmopathy.

At least ten counts were recorded for this clonotype. This chain links TRBV7-9 with TRBJ1-1; D might be TRBD1 (5 bases). Germline V CDR1 and CDR2: SEHNR, FQNEAQ (reference sequence). The ends were cut back, 7 bases at V and 7 bases at J, with 16 bases in the middle. The CDR3 length is 13 residues. The CDR3 is CASTTPGTREAFF. CDR3 nucleotide sequence: TGTGCCAGCACCACTCCGGGGACCCGTGAAGCTTTCTTT.

This rearrangement joins TRBV10-3 to TRBJ2-5, with D unresolved. The CDR3 covers 11 residues. Trimming cost V 8 bases and J 5 bases, with 9 bases left between them. CDR1 and CDR2 (germline): ENHRY, SYGVKD. The CDR3 loop is CAIEVAETQYF. The CDR3 nucleotides are TGTGCCATCGAGGTGGCGGAGACCCAGTACTTC.

The V call is TRBV10-3, the J call TRBJ2-5; possibly TRBD1 or TRBD2 for D (5 bases each). The germline V and J ends were trimmed by 10 bases and 0 bases, with 12 bases remaining between them. The CDR3 contains 13 residues. Per germline, CDR1 ENHRY and CDR2 SYGVKD. The CDR3 DNA reads as TGTGCCAGCACCGTGGGGGACCAAGAGACCCAGTACTTC. This encodes CASTVGDQETQYF.

Notes on this clonotype: With a much larger clone just one base away, this may be a read error. The V gene is TRBV10-3, the J gene TRBJ1-5; D gene uncertain. CDR3 length: 15 residues. Germline V CDR1 and CDR2: ENHRY, SYGVKD. CDR3 residues: CASSLPPYGGRPQHF. CDR3 coding DNA: TGTGCCAGCAGTCTACCCCCGTATGGTGGTCGGCCCCAGCATTTT.

Comment on this clonotype: A much bigger clone sits one base away, suggesting this may be a read error. This chain joins TRBV20-1 and TRBJ1-2, with 7 bases identical to TRBD1. Germline CDR1 reads DFQATT; CDR2 reads SNEGSKA (reference sequence). With 7 bases clipped from V and 2 bases from J, the junction kept 4 bases outside the gene matches. CDR3 length: 12 amino acids. CDR3 sequence (DNA): TGCAGTGTGGGACAGAACAACTATGGCTACACCTTC. Amino acid sequence: CSVGQNNYGYTF.

A remark on this clonotype: With a much larger clone just one base away, this may be a read error. V usage is TRBV2 and J usage is TRBJ2-7; 9 bases agree with TRBD1. Germline assignment: CDR1 SNHLY and CDR2 FYNNEI. The CDR3 has 13 residues. The CDR3 loop reads CVSKGQGYDEQYF. The CDR3 DNA sequence: TGTGTCAGCAAGGGACAGGGATATGACGAGCAGTACTTC.

V is TRBV10-3 and J is TRBJ1-1; D is uncertain. The CDR3 extends over 13 amino acids. CDR1 ENHRY and CDR2 SYGVKD come from the germline V gene. The V end lost 4 bases, the J end lost 0 bases, and 6 bases lay between the germline ends. The CDR3 protein is CAISVRLNTEAFF. CDR3 bases: TGTGCCATCAGTGTAAGGCTGAACACTGAAGCTTTCTTT.

This clonotype has at least ten counts. This chain uses TRBV10-3 with TRBJ2-2; D might be TRBD1 (5 bases). The CDR3 totals 15 residues. The germline V gene encodes CDR1 ENHRY and CDR2 SYGVKD. V shed 0 bases and J shed 2 bases, with 7 bases lying between them. CDR3 region: CAISESTGNTGELFF. The CDR3 DNA reads TGTGCCATCAGTGAGTCTACAGGCAACACCGGGGAGCTGTTTTTT.

This clonotype was seen once. A much more abundant neighbour one base away suggests this may be a read error. The chain couples TRBV12-3 or TRBV12-4 to TRBJ1-2, with D uncertain. Between the trimmed V and J ends, which lost 6 bases and 6 bases, there was a span of 14 bases. The CDR3 has 13 residues. The CDR3 spells CASSPRRTHGYTF. The CDR3 coding sequence is TGTGCCAGCAGCCCACGACGGACCCATGGCTACACCTTC.